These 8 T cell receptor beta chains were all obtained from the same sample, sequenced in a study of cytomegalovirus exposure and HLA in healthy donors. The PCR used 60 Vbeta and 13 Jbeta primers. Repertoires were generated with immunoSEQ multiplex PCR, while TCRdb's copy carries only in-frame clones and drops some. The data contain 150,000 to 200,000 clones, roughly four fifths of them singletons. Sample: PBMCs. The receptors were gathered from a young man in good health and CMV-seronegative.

CDR3 sequence (DNA): TGTGCCTGGAGTGTAAGAGTGAACACTGAAGCTTTCTTT. This codes for CAWSVRVNTEAFF. The J gene is TRBJ1-1, the V gene TRBV30; no firm D call. The CDR3 spans 13 residues. Per the germline V gene, CDR1 is GTSNPN and CDR2 is SVGIG (reference sequence). The germline V and J ends were trimmed by 0 bases and 0 bases, with 5 bases remaining between them.

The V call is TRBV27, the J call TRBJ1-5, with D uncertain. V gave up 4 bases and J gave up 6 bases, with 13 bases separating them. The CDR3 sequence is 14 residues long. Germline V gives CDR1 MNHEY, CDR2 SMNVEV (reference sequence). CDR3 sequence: CASSSNAGFQPQHF. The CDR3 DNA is TGTGCCAGCAGTTCTAACGCGGGGTTTCAGCCCCAGCATTTT.

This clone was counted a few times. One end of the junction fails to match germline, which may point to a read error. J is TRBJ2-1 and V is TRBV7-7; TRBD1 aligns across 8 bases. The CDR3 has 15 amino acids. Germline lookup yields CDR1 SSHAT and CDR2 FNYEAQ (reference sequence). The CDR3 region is CASSPGQGLYNEQFF. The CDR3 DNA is TGTGCTAGCAGCCCCGGACAGGGACTGTACAATGAGCAGTTCTTC.

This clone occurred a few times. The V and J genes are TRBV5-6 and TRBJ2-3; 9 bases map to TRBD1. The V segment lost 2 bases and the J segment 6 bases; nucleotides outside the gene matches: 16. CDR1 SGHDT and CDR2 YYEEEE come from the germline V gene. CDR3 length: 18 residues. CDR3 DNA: TGTGCCAGCAGCTTAGAATGGCCAGCACAGGGGGCAGGGGATACGCAGTATTTT. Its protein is CASSLEWPAQGAGDTQYF.

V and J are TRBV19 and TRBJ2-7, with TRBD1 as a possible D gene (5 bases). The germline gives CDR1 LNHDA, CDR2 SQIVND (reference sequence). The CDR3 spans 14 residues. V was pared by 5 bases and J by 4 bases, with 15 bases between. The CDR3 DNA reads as TGTGCCAGTAGTGAATCAGGCCAGGGATACGAGCAGTACTTC. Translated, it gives CASSESGQGYEQYF.

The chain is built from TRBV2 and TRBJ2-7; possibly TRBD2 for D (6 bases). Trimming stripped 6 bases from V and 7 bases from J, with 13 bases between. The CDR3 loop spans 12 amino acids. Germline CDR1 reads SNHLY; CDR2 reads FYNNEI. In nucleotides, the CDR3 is TGTGCCAGCAGCTTCGGAGGGCTTGAGCAGTACTTC. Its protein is CASSFGGLEQYF.

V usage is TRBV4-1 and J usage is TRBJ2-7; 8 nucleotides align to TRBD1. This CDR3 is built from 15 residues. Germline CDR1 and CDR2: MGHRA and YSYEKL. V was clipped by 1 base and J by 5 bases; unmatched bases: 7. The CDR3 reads CASSQGAWTGNEQYF. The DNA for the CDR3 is TGCGCCAGCAGCCAAGGTGCTTGGACAGGGAACGAGCAGTACTTC.

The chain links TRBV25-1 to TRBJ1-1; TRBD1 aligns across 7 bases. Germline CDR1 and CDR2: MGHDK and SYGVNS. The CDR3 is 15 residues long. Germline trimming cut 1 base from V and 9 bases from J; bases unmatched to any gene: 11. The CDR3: CASSESVRGTLQAFF. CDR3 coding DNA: TGTGCCAGCAGTGAATCGGTCAGGGGGACCCTTCAAGCTTTCTTT.